These 2 T cell receptor beta chains came from one sample sequenced in a study of shared clonotypes between healthy human individuals. The protocol was immunoSEQ multiplex PCR, while the TCRdb copy is restricted to in-frame clones and leaves out a portion. The table includes 550,000 to 800,000 clones, 90% detected once. The specimen was memory CD8+ T cells from PBMCs. Subset reported: CD45RO+ cells pooled with CCR7-negative TemRA cells. The receptors come from a man younger than 35 in good health. Some clones in this sample may be carry-over from other donors' samples.

The chain joins TRBV7-8 to TRBJ2-7, with TRBD2 as a possible D gene (6 bases). CDR3 length: 15 amino acids. The germline V gene has CDR1 SGHVS and CDR2 FQNEAQ. V was shortened by 1 base and J by 5 bases, with 15 bases between the two germline ends. Written as DNA, the CDR3 is TGTGCCAGCAGCTTAGTTCCCCATGGAGGGAACGAGCAGTACTTC. Its protein product is CASSLVPHGGNEQYF.

The chain combines TRBV27 with TRBJ1-6; no clear D. Trimming cost V 4 bases and J 10 bases, with 11 bases left between them. From germline, CDR1 is MNHEY and CDR2 SMNVEV (reference sequence). The CDR3 length is 13 residues. CDR3 coding DNA: TGTGCCAGCAGTTACACTGTTAGGTCACCCCTCCACTTT. As protein: CASSYTVRSPLHF.